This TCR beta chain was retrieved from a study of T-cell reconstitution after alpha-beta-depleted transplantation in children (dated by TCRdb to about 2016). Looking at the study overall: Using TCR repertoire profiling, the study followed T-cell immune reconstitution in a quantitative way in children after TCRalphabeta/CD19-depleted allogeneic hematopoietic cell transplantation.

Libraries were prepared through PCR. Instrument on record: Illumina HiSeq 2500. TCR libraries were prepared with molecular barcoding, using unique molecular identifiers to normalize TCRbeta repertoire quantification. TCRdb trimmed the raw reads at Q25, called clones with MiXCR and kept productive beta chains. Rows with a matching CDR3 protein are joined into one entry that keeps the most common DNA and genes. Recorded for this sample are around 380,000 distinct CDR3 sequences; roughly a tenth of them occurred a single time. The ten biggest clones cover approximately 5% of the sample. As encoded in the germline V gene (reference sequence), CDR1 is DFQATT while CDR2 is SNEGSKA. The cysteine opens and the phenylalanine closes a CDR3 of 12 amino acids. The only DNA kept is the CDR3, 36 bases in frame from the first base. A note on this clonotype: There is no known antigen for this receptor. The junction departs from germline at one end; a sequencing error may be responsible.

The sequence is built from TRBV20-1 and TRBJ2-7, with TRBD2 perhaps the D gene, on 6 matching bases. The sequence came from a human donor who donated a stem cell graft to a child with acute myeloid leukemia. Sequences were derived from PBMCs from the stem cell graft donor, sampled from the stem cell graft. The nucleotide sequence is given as TGCAGTGCTAGAACTAGCTCCCACGAGCAGTACTTC. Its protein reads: CSARTSSHEQYF.